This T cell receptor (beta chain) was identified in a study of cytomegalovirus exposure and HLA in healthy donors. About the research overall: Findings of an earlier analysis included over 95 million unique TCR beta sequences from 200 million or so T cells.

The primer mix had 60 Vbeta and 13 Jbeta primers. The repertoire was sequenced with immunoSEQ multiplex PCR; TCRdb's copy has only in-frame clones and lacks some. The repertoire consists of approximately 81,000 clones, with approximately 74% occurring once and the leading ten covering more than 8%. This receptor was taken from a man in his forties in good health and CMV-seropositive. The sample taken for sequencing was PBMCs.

This CDR3 is CSVEGQGARGYTF. The CDR3 bases are TGCAGCGTAGAGGGACAGGGGGCTCGAGGCTACACCTTC. The chain joins TRBV29-1 to TRBJ1-2; TRBD1 matches at 12 bases. The germline V gene has CDR1 SQVTM and CDR2 ANQGSEA. V dropped 6 bases and J dropped 8; count of bases not matched to a gene: 7. The CDR3 covers 13 residues.